This passage covers 20 T cell receptor beta chains from one sample sequenced in a study of shared clonotypes between healthy human individuals. CD8 cells classed as naive were CD45RO-negative and positively selected for CCR7, excluding terminally differentiated effector memory CD45RA+ cells. Here immunoSEQ multiplex PCR was the method, and the copy in TCRdb shows in-frame clones only, minus some. The sample yields roughly 1,800,000 clones, just under 95% seen once. The material sequenced was naive CD8+ T cells sorted from blood. These receptor sequences come from a man aged 18 to 30 in good health.

This clone was seen a handful of times. This chain joins TRBV7-9 and TRBJ1-5; TRBD1 matches at 7 bases. The CDR3 covers 14 residues. V lost 5 bases and J lost 5; bases outside the gene matches: 6. Germline V lookup: CDR1 SEHNR, CDR2 FQNEAQ (reference sequence). The CDR3 here is CASSRQGSDQPQHF. The CDR3 bases are TGTGCCAGCAGCAGACAGGGCAGCGATCAGCCCCAGCATTTT. Based on the CDR3 plus reference TRBV7-9 and TRBJ1-5, the full variable domain is DTGVSQNPRHKITKRGQNVTFRCDPISEHNRLYWYRQTLGQGPEFLTYFQNEAQLEKSRLLSDRFSAERPKGSFSTLEIQRTEQGDSAMYLCASSRQGSDQPQHFGDGTRLSIL.

This chain uses TRBV27 with TRBJ1-2, with 7 bases aligning to TRBD1. Germline V gene sequence: CDR1 MNHEY, CDR2 SMNVEV (reference sequence). The CDR3 is 16 amino acids. The V gene end was trimmed by 7 bases and the J gene end by 3 bases; junction bases not matched to a gene: 14. The CDR3, as DNA: TGTGCCAGCAAACCCCTCCTGGAACAGGGGTACTATGGCTACACCTTC. It encodes CASKPLLEQGYYGYTF.

The chain uses TRBV10-3 and TRBJ2-7; unclear D gene. The CDR3 loop spans 14 amino acids. The germline V and J ends were trimmed by 2 bases and 2 bases, with 10 bases remaining between them. CDR1 and CDR2 (germline): ENHRY, SYGVKD. The CDR3 nucleotides read TGTGCCATCAGTGAGGGTGGTAATGCCTACGAGCAGTACTTC. This gives the protein CAISEGGNAYEQYF.

On this clone itself: This same CDR3 is encoded by further DNA sequences in the sample. The rearrangement links TRBV27 to TRBJ1-2, with D unresolved. Trimming left V 4 bases short and J 4 bases short, with 4 bases between. CDR3 size: 11 residues. CDR1 is MNHEY, CDR2 SMNVEV, per germline (reference sequence). The DNA of the CDR3 is TGTGCCAGCAGTTCCGGCTATGGCTACACCTTC. Translated: CASSSGYGYTF.

This sequence joins TRBV27 and TRBJ2-3; 9 bases agree with TRBD2. This CDR3 contains 15 residues. Losses at the gene ends were 2 bases for V and 4 bases for J; bases not matched to a gene: 4. In germline, CDR1 is MNHEY, CDR2 SMNVEV (reference sequence). CDR3 nucleotides: TGTGCCAGCAGTTTAGCGGGGGGGATGGCAGATACGCAGTATTTT. It specifies CASSLAGGMADTQYF.

The gene calls are TRBV5-1 and TRBJ2-7, with a weak D call TRBD1 (6 bases). The germline V gene encodes CDR1 SGHRS and CDR2 YFSETQ. The CDR3 is made up of 15 amino acids. V lost 4 bases, J lost 4 bases, and 18 bases lay in between. The CDR3 is CASSIPTTGEYEQYF. CDR3 in DNA: TGCGCCAGCAGCATCCCAACGACAGGCGAATACGAGCAGTACTTC.

The rearrangement joins TRBV5-1 to TRBJ2-7, with D perhaps matching TRBD1 (6 bases). Between the trimmed V and J ends, which lost 2 bases and 0 bases, there was a span of 15 bases. CDR3 length: 16 residues. CDR1 and CDR2 (germline): SGHRS, YFSETQ. The CDR3 spells CASSFSSGDSSYEQYF. The CDR3 nucleotides read TGCGCCAGCAGCTTTTCCTCAGGGGATTCCTCCTACGAGCAGTACTTC.

The V call is TRBV6-1, the J call TRBJ1-5; D gene unclear. V was shortened by 7 bases and J by 2 bases, with 9 bases between the two germline ends. Germline lookup yields CDR1 MNHNS and CDR2 SASEGT. The CDR3 consists of 13 residues. CDR3 loop: CASIPWGNQPQHF. DNA of the CDR3: TGTGCCAGCATTCCATGGGGCAATCAGCCCCAGCATTTT.

The J gene is TRBJ2-2, the V gene TRBV5-8; no definite D call. V was pared by 5 bases and J by 4 bases, with 18 bases between. CDR1 is SGHTS, CDR2 YDEGEE, per germline. CDR3 length: 16 residues. CDR3 in amino acids: CASRQALSVTTGELFF. In nucleotides, the CDR3 is TGTGCCAGCAGGCAAGCCTTGAGCGTGACCACCGGGGAGCTGTTTTTT.

This clone was seen a single time. This chain uses TRBV30 with TRBJ2-5, with D tentatively TRBD2 (5 bases). V was shortened by 4 bases and J by 3 bases, with 9 bases between the two germline ends. Germline CDR1 is GTSNPN and CDR2 is SVGIG (reference sequence). The CDR3 spans 12 residues. CDR3 sequence reads: CAWNTGEETQYF. DNA of the CDR3: TGTGCCTGGAATACCGGGGAAGAGACCCAGTACTTC.

The V and J genes are TRBV19 and TRBJ2-1; D remains ambiguous. CDR3 length: 15 residues. Trimming pared 3 bases from V and 4 bases from J, leaving 13 bases between. Per germline, CDR1 LNHDA and CDR2 SQIVND (reference sequence). Here the CDR3 reads CASSMFQNPYNEQFF. CDR3 bases: TGTGCCAGTAGTATGTTTCAAAACCCTTACAATGAGCAGTTCTTC.

This clone appeared once. V usage is TRBV14 and J usage is TRBJ2-7, with D uncertain. The CDR3 loop spans 14 amino acids. Trimming took off 4 bases at V and 2 bases at J, with 12 bases between the two ends. The V gene's germline CDR1 is SGHDN and CDR2 FVKESK. In DNA form, the CDR3 reads TGTGCCAGCAGCCCCCCCGGCAGCCCCTACGAGCAGTACTTC. It codes for CASSPPGSPYEQYF.

V gene TRBV30 combines with J gene TRBJ2-7; 7 nucleotides agree with TRBD1. V lost 5 bases, J lost 2 bases, and 9 bases stayed unmatched. CDR1 is GTSNPN and CDR2 is SVGIG in the germline V gene (reference sequence). This CDR3 is built from 14 residues. The CDR3 protein is CAWVNPGQPYEQYF. CDR3 in DNA: TGTGCCTGGGTGAATCCGGGACAGCCCTACGAGCAGTACTTC. Full variable domain (remainder filled in from reference TRBV30 and TRBJ2-7): SQTIHQWPATLVQPVGSPLSLECTVEGTSNPNLYWYRQAAGRGLQLLFYSVGIGQISSEVPQNLSASRPQDRQFILSSKKLLLSDSGFYLCAWVNPGQPYEQYFGPGTRLTVT.

The V gene is TRBV4-3, the J gene TRBJ2-7; D uncertain. CDR3 length: 14 amino acids. Trimming stripped 1 base from V and 3 bases from J, with 10 bases between. Per the germline V gene, CDR1 is LGHNA and CDR2 is YSLEER. The CDR3 region has the DNA TGCGCCAGCAGCCAAGTAGGAACCAGCTACGAGCAGTACTTC. It specifies CASSQVGTSYEQYF.

The chain is built from TRBV7-9 and TRBJ2-5; 10 bases agree with TRBD2. J gave up 0 bases and V 2 bases, and 3 bases lay outside the gene matches. This CDR3 contains 16 residues. From germline, CDR1 is SEHNR and CDR2 FQNEAQ (reference sequence). For the CDR3, the DNA is TGTGCCAGCAGCTTAAATCTAGCGGGGGACCAAGAGACCCAGTACTTC. Its translation: CASSLNLAGDQETQYF.

This clone has only a few counts. The sample has other DNA sequences that encode this CDR3 too. The chain is built from TRBV4-1 and TRBJ1-2; tentative D call: TRBD1 (5 bases). V lost 0 bases and J 11 bases, leaving 7 bases between the germline ends. This CDR3 region has 11 residues. Germline V gene lookup returns CDR1 MGHRA and CDR2 YSYEKL. The CDR3, as DNA: TGCGCCAGCAGCCAAGAGGGGGGATACACCTTC. This gives the protein CASSQEGGYTF.

The chain recombines TRBV4-3 with TRBJ1-1; possibly TRBD1 for D (5 bases). The CDR3 consists of 15 residues. Germline V lookup: CDR1 LGHNA, CDR2 YSLEER. Trimming left V 0 bases short and J 5 bases short, with 13 bases between. The CDR3 protein is CASSQDWGDRTEAFF. CDR3 DNA: TGCGCCAGCAGCCAAGATTGGGGGGATCGGACTGAAGCTTTCTTT.

As concerns this clone: One junction end disagrees with the germline gene, perhaps due to a read error. The chain recombines TRBV7-7 with TRBJ1-4, with D unresolved. Germline V CDR1 and CDR2: SSHAT, FNYEAQ (reference sequence). This CDR3 region has 15 residues. CDR3 nucleotides: TGTGCTAGCAGCTTAGGTGGCGGATTAAATGAAAAACTGTTTTTT. This codes for CASSLGGGLNEKLFF.

The chain uses TRBV27 and TRBJ2-3; D is undetermined. CDR1 and CDR2 from the germline V gene are MNHEY and SMNVEV (reference sequence). V was shortened by 5 bases and J by 3 bases, with 15 bases between the two germline ends. The CDR3 sequence is 15 residues long. The CDR3 loop reads CASSPVHPLTDTQYF. In nucleotides, the CDR3 is TGTGCCAGCAGTCCCGTCCACCCTTTAACAGATACGCAGTATTTT.

The chain combines TRBV5-6 with TRBJ2-6; D is ambiguous. Trimming stripped 4 bases from V and 0 bases from J, with 17 bases between. This CDR3 comprises 18 residues. Germline V gene lookup returns CDR1 SGHDT and CDR2 YYEEEE. In DNA form, the CDR3 reads TGTGCCAGCAGCCTCCCGATCAGCACCCTCTCTGGGGCCAACGTCCTGACTTTC. Translated, it gives CASSLPISTLSGANVLTF.